The 21 T cell receptor beta chains below come from one sample, sequenced in a study of human T cells and chemical hapten exposure. The time point is: pre-sensitization, week 0. Described treatment: therapeutic diphenylcyclopropenone sensitization with weekly scalp DPC. TCRdb used MiXCR to reprocess the RACE reads, holding one entry per CDR3 protein. Here the sample spans around 250,000 distinct CDR3 sequences, about 8.1% being singletons. The sample consisted of whole blood, taken in connection with sensitization to the hapten diphenylcyclopropenone (DPC). The source of these receptors is a woman aged 40 to 50 with alopecia areata. Some clones in this sample may be carry-over from other donors' samples.

This clonotype has a count of ten or more. V and J are TRBV6-5 and TRBJ1-1, with a possible D match to TRBD1 (6 bases). V was cut by 0 bases and J by 0 bases, with 11 bases left in between. This CDR3 comprises 16 residues. Per germline, CDR1 MNHEY and CDR2 SVGAGI. CDR3 sequence (DNA): TGTGCCAGCAGTTACTCCCGGGGGCACGTGAACACTGAAGCTTTCTTT. This translates into CASSYSRGHVNTEAFF.

This clonotype was detected only a few times. The rearrangement links TRBV28 to TRBJ1-1; D call uncertain. The germline V gene encodes CDR1 MDHEN and CDR2 SYDVKM. Trimming shortened V by 6 bases and J by 2 bases, and 10 bases separated the two germline ends. The CDR3 consists of 13 residues. The CDR3 DNA reads TGTGCCAGCAGCCAAGACACTAACACTGAAGCTTTCTTT. Protein sequence: CASSQDTNTEAFF.

This clonotype was observed many times. This chain links TRBV9 with TRBJ2-1, with 7 bases lining up with TRBD1. J was trimmed by 7 bases and V by 0 bases; bases with no gene match: 7. The CDR3 is 15 amino acids. Germline V gives CDR1 SGDLS, CDR2 YYNGEE. The CDR3: CASSVDGVQGNEQFF. CDR3 DNA: TGTGCCAGCAGCGTAGATGGGGTACAGGGGAATGAGCAGTTCTTC.

This clonotype was seen ten or more times. The rearrangement uses TRBV7-9 and TRBJ2-7; D might be TRBD1 (5 bases). Trimming took 1 base from V and 2 from J, leaving 6 bases between them. The CDR3 spans 13 residues. CDR1 is SEHNR and CDR2 is FQNEAQ in the germline V gene (reference sequence). The CDR3 loop is CASSLVQAYEQYF. Written as DNA, the CDR3 is TGTGCCAGCAGCTTAGTACAGGCCTACGAGCAGTACTTC.

The chain uses TRBV5-1 and TRBJ1-1; 8 bases fit TRBD1. This CDR3 contains 14 residues. Per the germline V gene, CDR1 is SGHRS and CDR2 is YFSETQ. The ends lost 4 bases at V and 1 base at J; junction bases unmatched: 3. The CDR3 DNA is TGCGCCAGCAGCCGACAGGGGCAGAACACTGAAGCTTTCTTT. Encoded protein: CASSRQGQNTEAFF.

This clonotype has just a few counts. Its ends do not fully match the called genes, so a read error is possible. The chain couples TRBV7-9 to TRBJ2-5; no reliable D call. Germline assignment: CDR1 SEHNR and CDR2 FQNEAQ (reference sequence). The CDR3 contains 16 residues. The CDR3 is CASNLTPGRKEETQYF. For the CDR3, the DNA is TGTGCCAGCAACTTAACCCCCGGACGTAAAGAAGAGACCCAGTACTTC.

There are a few counts of this clonotype. The V gene is TRBV5-1, the J gene TRBJ2-7; TRBD1 matches at 7 bases. Germline trimming cut 4 bases from V and 3 bases from J; bases unmatched to any gene: 7. Looked up from germline, CDR1 is SGHRS and CDR2 is YFSETQ. The CDR3 extends over 14 amino acids. The CDR3 DNA follows: TGCGCCAGCAGCCAACAGGGGTCTGGCTACGAGCAGTACTTC. This codes for CASSQQGSGYEQYF.

This clonotype was counted only a few times. The CDR3 here is CASSPPSLLSYNEQFF. The CDR3 nucleotides read TGTGCCAGCAGTCCCCCGAGCCTTCTTTCCTACAATGAGCAGTTCTTC. V is TRBV27 and J is TRBJ2-1; D remains ambiguous. V was pared by 5 bases and J by 1 base, with 15 bases between. This CDR3 region has 16 residues. Germline CDR1 reads MNHEY; CDR2 reads SMNVEV (reference sequence).

The rearrangement links TRBV6-2 or TRBV6-3 to TRBJ1-1, with D possibly being TRBD1 (5 bases). The CDR3 spans 14 residues. The germline CDR1 and CDR2 sequences are MNHEY and SVGEGT. Trimming shortened V by 5 bases and J by 5 bases, and 15 bases separated the two germline ends. The CDR3 reads CASSIMRGRTEAFF. The CDR3 DNA follows: TGTGCCAGCAGTATTATGAGGGGAAGGACTGAAGCTTTCTTT.

This clonotype has a count of ten or more. The chain couples TRBV7-8 to TRBJ1-3; D uncertain. Germline V gene sequence: CDR1 SGHVS, CDR2 FQNEAQ. V lost 1 base, J lost 0 bases, and 4 bases lay in between. This CDR3 spans 14 amino acids. In DNA, the CDR3 is TGTGCCAGCAGCTTAGGGATCTCTGGAAACACCATATATTTT. Translation: CASSLGISGNTIYF.

The rearrangement uses TRBV20-1 and TRBJ2-7, with 10 bases lining up with TRBD2. Germline assignment: CDR1 DFQATT and CDR2 SNEGSKA (reference sequence). The CDR3 sequence is 16 residues long. Unmatched junction bases numbered 13, after V lost 5 bases and J lost 3 bases. The CDR3 sequence is CSARKYTSGIIYEQYF. In DNA form, the CDR3 reads TGCAGTGCTCGAAAATATACTAGCGGGATTATCTACGAGCAGTACTTC.

This clonotype showed up just a few times. The chain links TRBV5-1 to TRBJ2-1; 9 nucleotides align to TRBD2. The CDR3 is 12 amino acids. V was pared by 3 bases and J by 15 bases, with 7 bases of the junction left unmatched. Germline lookup yields CDR1 SGHRS and CDR2 YFSETQ. This chain's CDR3 is CASSYDSGSLFF. The CDR3 DNA follows: TGCGCCAGCAGCTACGATAGCGGGAGTCTGTTCTTC.

The chain combines TRBV5-5 with TRBJ1-5; D gene ambiguous. Trimming took off 0 bases at V and 3 bases at J, with 10 bases between the two ends. The CDR3 length is 15 residues. Germline lookup yields CDR1 SGHKS and CDR2 YYEKEE (reference sequence). The CDR3, as DNA: TGTGCCAGCAGCTTGGAAGGGTGGAACAATCAGCCCCAGCATTTT. It translates to CASSLEGWNNQPQHF.

This clonotype was seen a handful of times. The chain couples TRBV2 to TRBJ1-6; a possible D gene is TRBD1 (5 bases). The CDR3 is 13 residues long. The germline CDR1 and CDR2 sequences are SNHLY and FYNNEI. V was trimmed by 6 bases and J by 4 bases, leaving 7 bases between them. This chain's CDR3 is CASRGGYNSPLHF. CDR3 DNA: TGTGCCAGCAGGGGGGGATATAATTCACCCCTCCACTTT.

There are a few counts of this clonotype. The J gene is TRBJ2-5, the V gene TRBV28; D unclear. The V end lost 7 bases, the J end lost 5 bases, and 11 bases lay between the germline ends. CDR1 is MDHEN and CDR2 is SYDVKM in the germline V gene. CDR3 length: 12 residues. CDR3 coding DNA: TGTGCCAGCACCCAGTCGTACGAGACCCAGTACTTC. Protein: CASTQSYETQYF.

Worth noting for this clonotype: The junction departs from the called germline gene at one end, perhaps through a read error. CDR3 in amino acids: CASSHSGVSTDTQYF. CDR3 coding DNA: TGTGCCAGCAGTCACTCGGGGGTTAGCACAGATACGCAGTATTTT. The chain joins TRBV6-2 or TRBV6-3 to TRBJ2-3, with D possibly matching TRBD2 (6 bases). There are 15 residues in the CDR3. Per the germline V gene, CDR1 is MNHEY and CDR2 is SVGEGT.

This clonotype showed up just a few times. The chain is built from TRBV5-5 and TRBJ1-6; TRBD1 aligns across 7 bases. V was pared by 7 bases and J by 4 bases, with 14 bases of the junction left unmatched. In germline, CDR1 is SGHKS, CDR2 YYEKEE (reference sequence). CDR3 length equals 17 residues. The CDR3 loop is CASLDRQGGGYNSPLHF. CDR3 sequence (DNA): TGTGCCAGCCTGGACCGACAGGGAGGAGGTTATAATTCACCCCTCCACTTT.

This clonotype was seen a few times. V and J are TRBV6-2 or TRBV6-3 and TRBJ2-1; 9 nucleotides match TRBD2. CDR3 length: 17 amino acids. Trimming removed 5 bases from V and 7 bases from J; junction bases left unmatched: 15. The germline V gene encodes CDR1 MNHEY and CDR2 SVGEGT. CDR3 protein: CASSARLSAGGPNEQFF. Written as DNA, the CDR3 is TGTGCCAGCAGTGCCCGACTATCGGCGGGAGGGCCAAATGAGCAGTTCTTC.

This clonotype occurred a few times. This sequence joins TRBV6-2 or TRBV6-3 and TRBJ2-6; no firm D call. This CDR3 is built from 17 residues. Trimming removed 0 bases at V and 2 bases at J, with 11 bases between. Germline-derived CDR1 and CDR2 are MNHEY and SVGEGT. CDR3 in DNA: TGTGCCAGCAGTTACTCCCTATTTTCAGCTGGGGCCAACGTCCTGACTTTC. It translates to CASSYSLFSAGANVLTF.

In its sample, this clonotype was seen a few times. The chain couples TRBV5-6 to TRBJ1-5; D uncertain. The CDR3 spans 15 residues. Trimming stripped 5 bases from V and 1 base from J, with 13 bases between. From germline, CDR1 is SGHDT and CDR2 YYEEEE. The CDR3 DNA reads TGTGCCAGCAGACGCTACTGGGTGAGCAATCAGCCCCAGCATTTT. This gives the protein CASRRYWVSNQPQHF.

This clonotype was seen more than once but under ten times. The rearrangement links TRBV6-5 to TRBJ2-1; TRBD1 matches at 7 bases. V gave up 6 bases and J gave up 6 bases; unmatched junction bases: 5. Looked up from germline, CDR1 is MNHEY and CDR2 is SVGAGI. There are 13 residues in the CDR3. CDR3 sequence (DNA): TGTGCCAGCAGCATCCGACAGGGCAATGAGCAGTTCTTC. It is translated as CASSIRQGNEQFF.